Below are 2 T cell receptor beta chains sequenced from a single sample in a study of technical replicates of blood from a few donors. Repertoires were generated with immunoSEQ multiplex PCR, while TCRdb's copy carries only in-frame clones and drops some. The sample carries roughly 60,000 clones, approximately 95% recorded once. Sequenced input: PBMCs. The receptors were sampled from a human donor in good health. Some clones in this sample may be carry-over from other donors' samples.

V and J are TRBV6-1 and TRBJ1-1; D possibly corresponds to TRBD1 (5 bases). The CDR3 length is 14 residues. Germline loops: CDR1 MNHNS, CDR2 SASEGT. Trimming removed 5 bases at V and 3 bases at J, with 13 bases between. CDR3 amino acids: CASSTRAIHTEAFF. The CDR3 DNA is TGTGCCAGCAGTACCAGGGCGATACACACTGAAGCTTTCTTT.

The chain recombines TRBV30 with TRBJ2-3; no reliable D call. Germline CDR1 reads GTSNPN; CDR2 reads SVGIG (reference sequence). The CDR3 consists of 11 residues. Deletions cut 3 bases from V and 4 bases from J, with 5 bases between. The CDR3 coding sequence is TGTGCCTGGAGAGTAGCAGATACGCAGTATTTT. Amino acid sequence: CAWRVADTQYF. The full variable domain, in which reference TRBV30 and TRBJ2-3 provide the parts outside the CDR3, is SQTIHQWPATLVQPVGSPLSLECTVEGTSNPNLYWYRQAAGRGLQLLFYSVGIGQISSEVPQNLSASRPQDRQFILSSKKLLLSDSGFYLCAWRVADTQYFGPGTRLTVL.